This T cell receptor beta chain was obtained from a study of shared clonotypes between healthy human individuals. Study at large: Used for every donor were three CD4 naive, three CD4 memory, two CD8 naive and one CD8 memory plate.

Clones were read by immunoSEQ multiplex PCR, and TCRdb kept only the in-frame ones, dropping some. The table lists roughly 1,100,000 clones, about 75% of them singletons. All of the donors resided in Nashville, Tennessee, and each was a Caucasian adult. The CDR3 has 18 residues. CDR1 is SGHRS and CDR2 is YFSETQ in the germline V gene. V gave up 3 bases and J gave up 9 bases; unmatched junction bases: 15. This TCR came from a man aged 18 to 29 in good health. Input material: memory CD4+ T cells sorted from blood. Subset given: CD45RA-negative fraction. The rearrangement uses TRBV5-1 and TRBJ2-2; TRBD2 matches 12 bases. CDR3 loop: CASSSQSSGGAVGRELFF. CDR3 sequence (DNA): TGCGCCAGCAGCTCCCAGTCTAGCGGGGGGGCCGTTGGAAGGGAGCTGTTTTTT.